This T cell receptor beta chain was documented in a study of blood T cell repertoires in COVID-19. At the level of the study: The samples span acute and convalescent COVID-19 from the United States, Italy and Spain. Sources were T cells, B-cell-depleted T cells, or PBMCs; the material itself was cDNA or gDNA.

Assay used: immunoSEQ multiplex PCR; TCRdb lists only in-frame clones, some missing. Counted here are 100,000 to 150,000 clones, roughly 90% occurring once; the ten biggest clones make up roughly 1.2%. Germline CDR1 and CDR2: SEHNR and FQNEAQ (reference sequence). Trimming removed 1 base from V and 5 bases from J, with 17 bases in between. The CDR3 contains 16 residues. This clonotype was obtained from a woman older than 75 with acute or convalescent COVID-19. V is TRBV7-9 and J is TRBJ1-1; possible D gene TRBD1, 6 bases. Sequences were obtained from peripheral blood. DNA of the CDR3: TGTGCCAGCAGCTTAGAATTCCGGCAGGGGAAGACTGAAGCTTTCTTT. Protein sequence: CASSLEFRQGKTEAFF.